In this sample, the clone carrying this T cell receptor beta chain turned up a few times. This record comes from a study of CD4+ T cells in melanoma. V lost 5 bases, J lost 4 bases, and 9 bases lay in between. The CDR3 has 12 residues. Germline values: CDR1 KGHSH, CDR2 LQKENI. Libraries were prepared by immunoSEQ multiplex PCR; TCRdb keeps only in-frame clonotypes and omits some of them. The table includes about 6,600 clones, 69% detected once. This receptor was obtained from a human donor with melanoma. The sample was cells from a culture (not recorded whether cultured in vitro). The chain recombines TRBV18 with TRBJ2-7; D is ambiguous. CDR3: CASSSIPYEQYF. Written as DNA, the CDR3 is TGTGCCAGCTCATCCATCCCGTACGAGCAGTACTTC.